Reported below is one T cell receptor beta chain. Antigen unknown. The PCR contained 60 Vbeta and 13 Jbeta primers. The method was immunoSEQ multiplex PCR; TCRdb's version includes in-frame clones alone and lacks a portion of them. The data show 150,000 to 200,000 clones, about 80% seen once. These data belong to a study of cytomegalovirus exposure and HLA in healthy donors. Notes on the study in general: Among the most significant clusters, several appeared linked to common viral pathogens in a later analysis. In a later analysis, V- and J-gene trimming of beta chains associated with a DCLRE1C missense variant, replicated independently. Most TCR sequences were seen very rarely across donors, but some public TCRs occurred in many.

All donors participated as healthy donors of bone marrow. What was sequenced was PBMCs. This clonotype was sampled from a woman aged 40 to 55 in good health and CMV-seronegative.

CDR3 nucleotides: TGTGCCACCAGCAGAGAACAGGGGGCCACTGAAGCTTTCTTT. It is translated as CATSREQGATEAFF. The chain employs TRBV15 and TRBJ1-1, with 9 bases matching TRBD1. Trimming cost V 0 bases and J 4 bases; bases outside gene matches: 0. The CDR3 spans 14 residues. The germline V gene encodes CDR1 LNHNV and CDR2 YYDKDF (reference sequence).